This T cell receptor (beta chain) was sequenced for a study of beta chain features in type 1 diabetes. Study at large: Age, gender, cell numbers and subset yield matched between patients and controls. Cells sorted and examined across all samples totaled roughly 98 million.

Comments on this clone: Its antigen is unidentified.

Donors contributed one heparinised blood draw apiece, averaging about 120 mL. Notes on the study in general: A closer apparent resemblance between naive, central memory and Treg TCRB repertoires was seen in patients than in healthy donors.

The investigators reverse transcribed all of the isolated RNA, so they sequenced expressed TCRB transcripts. The assay was immunoSEQ multiplex PCR, and TCRdb's table has in-frame clones only and misses some. The sample records 130,000 to 150,000 clones, roughly 53% being singletons. This receptor was identified in a man aged 18-30 years in good health. The sequenced sample was Tregs from blood.

The CDR3 bases are TGTGCCAGCTCTCAACGCGGGGCGACCACCGGGGAGCTGTTTTTT. Amino acid sequence: CASSQRGATTGELFF. The chain couples TRBV6-5 to TRBJ2-2; weak D call: TRBD2 (6 bases). The CDR3 covers 15 residues. Germline V gives CDR1 MNHEY, CDR2 SVGAGI. Trimming took off 8 bases at V and 4 bases at J, with 17 bases between the two ends.